This is a list of T cell receptor beta chains from one sample in a study of blood T cell repertoires in COVID-19. Repertoires were generated with immunoSEQ multiplex PCR, while TCRdb's copy carries only in-frame clones and drops some. Of almost 350,000 clones listed, around nine tenths are singletons. Sequencing was carried out using peripheral blood. The receptors were gathered from a woman aged 55-70 years with COVID-19, enrolled during active disease. CDR3s include the opening cysteine and the closing phenylalanine or tryptophan. A D gene is named only where the DNA matches it firmly. Not every row has a clone size; where given, it reads once, few, many or a size class.

v_call,clone_size,d_call,j_call,cdr3_length,cdr3_nt,cdr3_aa
TRBV14,.,.,TRBJ2-7,14,TGTGCCAGCAGCAGGGGCAGGATCACCTACGAGCAGTACTTC,CASSRGRITYEQYF
TRBV6-1,few,.,TRBJ1-5,16,TGTGCCAGCAGTGAACGGTCAGGGGTAGGCAATCAGCCCCAGCATTTT,CASSERSGVGNQPQHF
TRBV2,once,.,TRBJ2-5,14,TGTGCCAGTATTCCCCCTAGTCCTAGGGGGACCCAGTACTTC,CASIPPSPRGTQYF
TRBV7-2,.,.,TRBJ2-5,12,TGTGCCAGCAGCTTGGTGTCTCAGTCCCAGTACTTC,CASSLVSQSQYF
TRBV29-1,.,TRBD2,TRBJ2-7,14,TGCAGCGTCGCAGGGACTAGCGGGGCCGACGAGCAGTACTTC,CSVAGTSGADEQYF
TRBV29-1,.,.,TRBJ1-1,12,TGCAGCGTTGACCGAACTCCGACTGAAGCTTTCTTT,CSVDRTPTEAFF
TRBV29-1,.,.,TRBJ2-1,14,TGCAGCGTCCCCCTCGGGGGATACAACAATGAGCAGTTCTTC,CSVPLGGYNNEQFF
TRBV6-5,once,.,TRBJ1-4,14,TGTGCCAGCAGTACCGTAGCAACTAATGAAAAACTGTTTTTT,CASSTVATNEKLFF
TRBV18,.,TRBD1,TRBJ1-1,15,TGTGCCAGCTCACCACCGGGACAGCAAGACACTGAAGCTTTCTTT,CASSPPGQQDTEAFF
TRBV18,.,.,TRBJ2-2,15,TGTGCCAGCTCACCCCGGAGACTAAACACCGGGGAGCTGTTTTTT,CASSPRRLNTGELFF
TRBV6-5,.,.,TRBJ1-4,14,TGTGCCAGCAGTTACGGACAGCGGAATGAAAAACTGTTTTTT,CASSYGQRNEKLFF
TRBV7-8,.,TRBD1,TRBJ1-3,15,TGTGCCAGCAGCTCCGGGACAGGGGGTGGAAACACCATATATTTT,CASSSGTGGGNTIYF
TRBV29-1,.,.,TRBJ1-1,13,TGCAGCGTTGAAGTGGGCCAGAACACTGAAGCTTTCTTT,CSVEVGQNTEAFF
TRBV3-1/TRBV3-2,few,.,TRBJ1-1,15,TGTGCCAGCAGCCAAAAGGTGTCAGGAAACACTGAAGCTTTCTTT,CASSQKVSGNTEAFF
TRBV19,.,TRBD1,TRBJ1-5,17,TGTGCCAGTACCCAATGGACGGCAGGGGGTAGCAATCAGCCCCAGCATTTT,CASTQWTAGGSNQPQHF
TRBV6-5,.,.,TRBJ2-7,13,TGTGCCAGCAGTTACTCCCGGGCCTACGAGCAGTACTTC,CASSYSRAYEQYF
TRBV5-1,.,TRBD1,TRBJ1-1,14,TGCGCCAGCAGACAAGGACAGGTAAACACTGAAGCTTTCTTT,CASRQGQVNTEAFF
TRBV7-2,.,.,TRBJ2-2,14,TGTGCCAGCAGCTTAGCAGGGACAACCGGGGAGCTGTTTTTT,CASSLAGTTGELFF
TRBV4-2,once,.,TRBJ1-2,14,TGTGCCAGCAGCCAAGGAGATTCTAACTATGGCTACACCTTC,CASSQGDSNYGYTF
TRBV27,.,.,TRBJ2-7,14,TGTGCCAGCAGTTCTGTACGGAGCTCCTACGAGCAGTACTTC,CASSSVRSSYEQYF
TRBV5-5,few,TRBD1,TRBJ1-6,15,TGTGCCAGCAGCACTACGGGACAGGTTAATTCACCCCTCCACTTT,CASSTTGQVNSPLHF
TRBV18,.,.,TRBJ1-1,14,TGTGCCAGCTCCCCTCAATTGGGGCAGACTGAAGCTTTCTTT,CASSPQLGQTEAFF
TRBV7-3,.,TRBD1,TRBJ2-7,13,TGTGCCAGCAGCCTGGACAGGAACTACGAGCAGTACTTC,CASSLDRNYEQYF
TRBV29-1,.,.,TRBJ2-7,12,TGCAGCGTTGGTTTCGGCTCCTACGAGCAGTACTTC,CSVGFGSYEQYF
TRBV7-9,once,.,TRBJ1-1,15,TGTGCCAGCAGCTTGATGACCGGGACACCCTTTGAAGCTTTCTTT,CASSLMTGTPFEAFF
TRBV5-8,.,.,TRBJ1-1,14,TGTGCCAGCAGCTCGTTTGCGTCGAACACTGAAGCTTTCTTT,CASSSFASNTEAFF
TRBV7-2,.,.,TRBJ1-2,17,TGTGCCAGCAGCTTAGAAGGTCCGGGGAAAACCCCAGATGGCTACACCTTC,CASSLEGPGKTPDGYTF
TRBV7-9,.,.,TRBJ1-4,12,TGTGCCAGCAGCCCCTCCGGTCTCAGGGTGTTTTTT,CASSPSGLRVFF
TRBV7-6,.,.,TRBJ1-3,16,TGTGCCAGCAGCTTAGGGAAGGGGATTCCTGGAAACACCATATATTTT,CASSLGKGIPGNTIYF
TRBV27,once,TRBD1,TRBJ1-1,15,TGTGCCAGCAGTTTGACAGGGAGACTGAACACTGAAGCTTTCTTT,CASSLTGRLNTEAFF
TRBV6-6,.,.,TRBJ1-5,15,TGTGCCAGCAGTGCTCGGGGAGTAGGCAATCAGCCCCAGCATTTT,CASSARGVGNQPQHF
TRBV12-3/TRBV12-4,.,.,TRBJ1-1,12,TGTGCCAGCAGTTTAGGGTACAGGGTAGCTTTCTTT,CASSLGYRVAFF
TRBV6-5,.,TRBD1,TRBJ2-1,15,TGTGCCAGCACCGAGACAGGGGGCTCATACAATGAGCAGTTCTTC,CASTETGGSYNEQFF
TRBV15,.,.,TRBJ1-2,15,TGTGCCACCACCGCCGGGGGGGCTGTTACCTATGGCTACACCTTC,CATTAGGAVTYGYTF
TRBV3-1/TRBV3-2,.,TRBD2,TRBJ2-3,17,TGTGCCAGCAGCCAAGGCGCTAGCGGGGGTACCCAGGATACGCAGTATTTT,CASSQGASGGTQDTQYF
TRBV18,.,.,TRBJ1-5,16,TGTGCCAGCTCACCCCTCCGACATCTTAGCAATCAGCCCCAGCATTTT,CASSPLRHLSNQPQHF
TRBV5-1,.,.,TRBJ2-5,17,TGCGCCAGCAGCTTGGGGGGACCTGACAGGAGACGAGAGACCCAGTACTTC,CASSLGGPDRRRETQYF
TRBV12-3/TRBV12-4,.,TRBD1,TRBJ1-2,11,TGTGCCAGCAGTACAGGGGCAGGCTACACCTTC,CASSTGAGYTF
TRBV7-9,.,TRBD2,TRBJ2-1,19,TGTGCCAGCAGCGCCGATCTGGGGACTAGCGGGGGGGCCTACAATGAGCAGTTCTTC,CASSADLGTSGGAYNEQFF
TRBV18,.,.,TRBJ2-3,14,TGTGCCAGCTCACCTTTGGACAGTACAGATACGCAGTATTTT,CASSPLDSTDTQYF
TRBV25-1,few,TRBD1,TRBJ1-6,16,TGTGCCAGCAGTGCCTTCAGGGGGCAGGATAATTCACCCCTCCACTTT,CASSAFRGQDNSPLHF
TRBV6-6,.,TRBD1,TRBJ2-7,13,TGTGCCACCATACAGGGGGCGAGGAACGAGCAGTACTTC,CATIQGARNEQYF
TRBV7-3,.,TRBD2,TRBJ2-3,17,TGTGCCAGCAGCATAAAACCGGGACTAGGGAGCACAGATACGCAGTATTTT,CASSIKPGLGSTDTQYF
TRBV18,few,TRBD1,TRBJ1-6,16,TGTGCCAGCTCAGTCGACAGGGTGTCCTATAATTCACCCCTCCACTTT,CASSVDRVSYNSPLHF
TRBV21-1,.,.,TRBJ2-3,15,TGTGCCAGCAGCAAATTTTCAGATCGGGGGGATACGCAGTATTTT,CASSKFSDRGDTQYF
TRBV30,once,TRBD1,TRBJ1-1,14,TGTGCCTGGAGTGTAGGGACAGGCAACACTGAAGCTTTCTTT,CAWSVGTGNTEAFF
TRBV5-1,.,.,TRBJ1-2,14,TGCGCCAGCAGCTTGCAGACGGGGAACTATGGCTACACCTTC,CASSLQTGNYGYTF
TRBV19,.,.,TRBJ2-2,16,TGTGCCAGTCGGGGGCAAGGGACAGCGAACACCGGGGAGCTGTTTTTT,CASRGQGTANTGELFF
TRBV6-1,.,.,TRBJ1-1,14,TGTGCCAGCAGTGAAGGTCTTGTGAACACTGAAGCTTTCTTT,CASSEGLVNTEAFF
TRBV4-1,.,TRBD1,TRBJ2-1,15,TGCGCCAGCAGCCTGACCGGGACAGGGGTTACTGAGCAGTTCTTC,CASSLTGTGVTEQFF
TRBV19,.,.,TRBJ2-6,17,TGTGCCAGTGCAATCCAATATCTCAGTTCTGGGGCCAACGTCCTGACTTTC,CASAIQYLSSGANVLTF
TRBV15,.,TRBD2,TRBJ2-2,15,TGTGCCACCAGCATAGTGCGGGGGGCGCCCGGGGAGCTGTTTTTT,CATSIVRGAPGELFF
TRBV12-5,.,TRBD1,TRBJ1-5,14,TGTGCTAGTGGTGGGACAGGGGGTTATCAGCCCCAGCATTTT,CASGGTGGYQPQHF